The 2 T cell receptor beta chains below all came from one sample that was sequenced in a study. Using its own MiXCR run on the RT-PCR reads, TCRdb lists one record per CDR3 protein. The table shows about 700,000 distinct CDR3 sequences, with over 12% occurring only once. The sequenced sample was memory CD4+ T cells from blood. Every receptor here comes from a female donor in good health, serving as a healthy control.

This clonotype was found a few times. The junction departs from the called germline gene at one end, perhaps through a read error. The rearrangement uses TRBV7-7 and TRBJ2-2, with 7 bases fitting TRBD2. The CDR3 contains 17 residues. CDR1 is SSHAT, CDR2 FNYEAQ, per germline (reference sequence). The CDR3 DNA sequence: TGTGCTAGCAGCCGCCCCAATAGCGGGTCAAACACCGGGGAGCTGTTTTTT. It specifies CASSRPNSGSNTGELFF.

In this sample, this clonotype turned up a few times. The gene calls are TRBV6-6 and TRBJ1-5; D is possibly TRBD1 (5 bases). Germline CDR1 is MNHNY and CDR2 is SVGAGI (reference sequence). V dropped 2 bases and J dropped 1 base, with 9 bases sitting between them. The CDR3 is 15 residues long. DNA of the CDR3: TGTGCCAGCAGTTACCCCGGGGGAAGCAATCAGCCCCAGCATTTT. It translates to CASSYPGGSNQPQHF.